This T cell receptor (beta chain) was sequenced during a study of post-analysis software for immune sequencing data. This clonotype was detected only a few times. What it binds is unknown. Presence of unique molecular identifiers characterized the TCR beta cDNA libraries. MiXCR, applied by TCRdb to the PCR reads, yields one record per CDR3 protein. The sample has 400,000 to 500,000 distinct CDR3 sequences, about 40% seen once. Study-level findings and limits: TRBV segments more frequent in patients than in controls numbered a few and included TRBV5-6, TRBV5-1 and TRBV20-1.

Germline lookup yields CDR1 SQVTM and CDR2 ANQGSEA. V gave up 3 bases and J gave up 3 bases; unmatched junction bases: 9. The CDR3 runs 17 residues. The J gene is TRBJ2-3, the V gene TRBV29-1; TRBD2 aligns across 13 bases. The sequencing sample was made of blood. The sequence was collected from a girl aged 2 to 9 with multiple sclerosis. The CDR3 loop is CSVEGGLAGTGTDTQYF. The CDR3 nucleotides are TGCAGCGTTGAGGGGGGACTAGCGGGAACCGGGACAGATACGCAGTATTTT.